Given below is one T cell receptor (beta chain) in context. Its specificity is unknown. The sample contains more than one DNA sequence encoding this CDR3. 60 Vbeta and 13 Jbeta primers were used in PCR. Sequencing was performed with immunoSEQ multiplex PCR; in TCRdb, only in-frame clones are kept and a portion is missing. The table shows under 150,000 clones, with 60% to 85% occurring only once. These data are taken from a study of cytomegalovirus exposure and HLA in healthy donors. CDR1 and CDR2 from the germline V gene are SGHNT and YYREEE (reference sequence). This CDR3 is 14 amino acids long. J was trimmed by 4 bases and V by 0 bases; bases with no gene match: 2. Study findings and constraints: Compared with the approximately 680-donor mean, an Asian-associated ancestry cluster reportedly had fewer N-insertions, according to a later analysis. Later analysis showed most CMV-associated TCR beta chains appearing HLA-restricted. Follow-up analysis later connected one missense variant in DCLRE1C with trimming of TCR beta V- and J-genes.

Sequencing used PBMCs. The V call is TRBV5-4, the J call TRBJ1-2; 8 nucleotides line up with TRBD1. The clonotype was recovered from a male donor in good health and CMV-seronegative. CDR3 nucleotide sequence: TGTGCCAGCAGCTTGGTCGGACAGGGCTATGGCTACACCTTC. It yields the protein CASSLVGQGYGYTF.